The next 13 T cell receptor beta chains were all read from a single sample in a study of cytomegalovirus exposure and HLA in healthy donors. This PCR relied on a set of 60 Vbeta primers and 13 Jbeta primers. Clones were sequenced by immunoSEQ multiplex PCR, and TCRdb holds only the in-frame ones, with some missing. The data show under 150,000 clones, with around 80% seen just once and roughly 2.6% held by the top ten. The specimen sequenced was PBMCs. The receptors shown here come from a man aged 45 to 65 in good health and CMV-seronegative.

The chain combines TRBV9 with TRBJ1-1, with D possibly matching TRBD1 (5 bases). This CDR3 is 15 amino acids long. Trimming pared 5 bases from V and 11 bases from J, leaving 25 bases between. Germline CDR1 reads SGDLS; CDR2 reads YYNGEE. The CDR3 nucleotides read TGTGCCAGCAGTGATCTACTCCGGGGGGATATGGTGGCTTTCTTT. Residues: CASSDLLRGDMVAFF.

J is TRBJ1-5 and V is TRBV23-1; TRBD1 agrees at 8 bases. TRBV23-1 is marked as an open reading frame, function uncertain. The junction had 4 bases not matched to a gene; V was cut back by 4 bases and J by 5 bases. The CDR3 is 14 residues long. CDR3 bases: TGCGCCAGCAGTCCTAACAGGGGGGATCAGCCCCAGCATTTT. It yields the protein CASSPNRGDQPQHF.

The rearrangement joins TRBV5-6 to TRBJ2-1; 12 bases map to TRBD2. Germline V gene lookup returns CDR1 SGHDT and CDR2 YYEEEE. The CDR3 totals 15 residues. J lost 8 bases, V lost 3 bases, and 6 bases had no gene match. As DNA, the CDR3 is TGTGCCAGCAGCTCCACTAGCGGGGGGAGGTATGAGCAGTTCTTC. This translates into CASSSTSGGRYEQFF.

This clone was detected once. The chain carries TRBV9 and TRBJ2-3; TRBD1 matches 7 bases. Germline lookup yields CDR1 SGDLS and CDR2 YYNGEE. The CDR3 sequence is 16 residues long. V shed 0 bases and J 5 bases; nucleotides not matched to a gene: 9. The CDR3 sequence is CASSVAARQGRDTQYF. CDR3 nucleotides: TGTGCCAGCAGCGTAGCTGCCAGACAGGGCAGAGATACGCAGTATTTT. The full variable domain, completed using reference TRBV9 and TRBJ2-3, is DSGVTQTPKHLITATGQRVTLRCSPRSGDLSVYWYQQSLDQGLQFLIQYYNGEERAKGNILERFSAQQFPDLHSELNLSSLELGDSALYFCASSVAARQGRDTQYFGPGTRLTVL.

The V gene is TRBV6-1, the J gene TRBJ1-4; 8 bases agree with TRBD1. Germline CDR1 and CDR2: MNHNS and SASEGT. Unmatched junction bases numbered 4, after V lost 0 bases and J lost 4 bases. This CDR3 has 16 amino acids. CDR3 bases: TGTGCCAGCAGTGAAGCCCGGACAGGGCGTAATGAAAAACTGTTTTTT. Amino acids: CASSEARTGRNEKLFF.

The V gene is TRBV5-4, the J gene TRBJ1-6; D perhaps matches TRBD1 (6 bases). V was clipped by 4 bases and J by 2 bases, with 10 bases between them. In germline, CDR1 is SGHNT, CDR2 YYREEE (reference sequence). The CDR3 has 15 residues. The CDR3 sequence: CASSLGQTYNSPLHF. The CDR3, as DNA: TGTGCCAGCAGCCTCGGACAGACCTATAATTCACCCCTCCACTTT.

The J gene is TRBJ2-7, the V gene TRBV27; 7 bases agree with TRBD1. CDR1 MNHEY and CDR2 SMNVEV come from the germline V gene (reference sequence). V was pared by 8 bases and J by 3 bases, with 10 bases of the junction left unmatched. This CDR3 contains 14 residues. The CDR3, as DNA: TGTGCCAGCGGTGAGAACAGGGGCTTCTACGAGCAGTACTTC. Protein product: CASGENRGFYEQYF.

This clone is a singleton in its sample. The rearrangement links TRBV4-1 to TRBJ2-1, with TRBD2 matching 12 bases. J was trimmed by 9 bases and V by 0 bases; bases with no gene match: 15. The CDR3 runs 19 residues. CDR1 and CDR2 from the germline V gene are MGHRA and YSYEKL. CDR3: CASSQEPLRLAGDVGEQFF. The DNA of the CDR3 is TGCGCCAGCAGCCAAGAACCCCTTCGACTAGCGGGGGATGTAGGTGAGCAGTTCTTC.

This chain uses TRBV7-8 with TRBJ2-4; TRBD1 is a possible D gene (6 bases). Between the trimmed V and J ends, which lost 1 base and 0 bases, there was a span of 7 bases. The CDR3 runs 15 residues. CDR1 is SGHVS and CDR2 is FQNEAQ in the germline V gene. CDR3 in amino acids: CASSLGTVAKNIQYF. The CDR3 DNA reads TGTGCCAGCAGCTTAGGGACAGTAGCCAAAAACATTCAGTACTTC.

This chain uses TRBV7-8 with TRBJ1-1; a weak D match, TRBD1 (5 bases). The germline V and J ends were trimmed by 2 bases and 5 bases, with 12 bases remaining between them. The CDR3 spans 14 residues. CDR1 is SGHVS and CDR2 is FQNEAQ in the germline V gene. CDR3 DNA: TGTGCCAGCAGCTTACGTTCAGGGCTTACTGAAGCTTTCTTT. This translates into CASSLRSGLTEAFF. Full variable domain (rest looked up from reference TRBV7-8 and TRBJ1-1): GAGVSQSPRYKVAKRGQDVALRCDPISGHVSLFWYQQALGQGPEFLTYFQNEAQLDKSGLPSDRFFAERPEGSVSTLKIQRTQQEDSAVYLCASSLRSGLTEAFFGQGTRLTVV.

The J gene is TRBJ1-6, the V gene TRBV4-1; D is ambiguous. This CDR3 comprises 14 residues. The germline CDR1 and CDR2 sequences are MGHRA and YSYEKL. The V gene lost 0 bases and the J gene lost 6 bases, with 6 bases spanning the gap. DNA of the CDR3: TGCGCCAGCAGCCAAGATTCCAGTAATTCACCCCTCCACTTT. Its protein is CASSQDSSNSPLHF.

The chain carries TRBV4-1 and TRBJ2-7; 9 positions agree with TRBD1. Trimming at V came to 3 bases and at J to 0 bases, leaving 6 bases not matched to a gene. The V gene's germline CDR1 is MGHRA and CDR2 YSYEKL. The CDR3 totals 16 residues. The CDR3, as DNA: TGCGCCAGCAGCCATTCCGGGACAGGGAGCTCCTACGAGCAGTACTTC. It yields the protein CASSHSGTGSSYEQYF.

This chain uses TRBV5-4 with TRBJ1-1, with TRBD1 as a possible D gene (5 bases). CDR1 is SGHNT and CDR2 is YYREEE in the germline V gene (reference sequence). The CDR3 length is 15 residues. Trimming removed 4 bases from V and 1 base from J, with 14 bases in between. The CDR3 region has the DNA TGTGCCAGCAGCAGCGAAGGCAGGGCGAACACTGAAGCTTTCTTT. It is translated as CASSSEGRANTEAFF. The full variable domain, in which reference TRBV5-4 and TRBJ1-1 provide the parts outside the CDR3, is ETGVTQSPTHLIKTRGQQVTLRCSSQSGHNTVSWYQQALGQGPQFIFQYYREEENGRGNFPPRFSGLQFPNYSSELNVNALELDDSALYLCASSSEGRANTEAFFGQGTRLTVV.